This TCR beta chain was retrieved from a study of graft-versus-host responses after intestinal transplantation. At the level of the study: Grafts that recipients had were multivisceral, liver-intestinal, or isolated intestinal transplants. Recipients uniformly received anti-thymocyte globulin induction, followed by tacrolimus and steroids for approximately 3 years. Study observations and caveats: Elevated graft-versus-host to host-versus-graft clonal ratios in allografts were recorded for patients with graft-donor T cell macrochimerism. Ileal or blood samples showed some GvH clones first, and such clones were also found in recipient marrow.

CDR3 size: 17 residues. Trimming shortened V by 1 base and J by 4 bases, and 17 bases separated the two germline ends. Germline CDR1 reads LGHNA; CDR2 reads YNFKEQ. The assay was immunoSEQ multiplex PCR, and TCRdb's table has in-frame clones only and misses some. The table shows around 26,000 clones, with roughly 95% occurring only once. On this clone itself: The antigen is not known.

This chain connects TRBV4-2 to TRBJ1-5; tentatively, D is TRBD1 (6 bases). The receptor comes from a human patient who received an intestinal transplant, so some T cells may come from the graft donor. The sequencing here drew on PBMCs, taken 156 days after intestinal transplant. The CDR3 DNA sequence: TGTGCCAGCAGCCAAGGGGAGAGGGGGTCCGGTAATCAGCCCCAGCATTTT. This encodes CASSQGERGSGNQPQHF.